These 27 T cell receptor beta chains originate from one sample sequenced in a study of blood T cell repertoires in COVID-19. TCRdb keeps only in-frame clones here, not all; method: immunoSEQ multiplex PCR. The sample contains 95,000 to 100,000 clones, 85% of which appear only once. Sequenced input: peripheral blood. These receptors all come from a woman aged 70-85 years with active or convalescent COVID-19.

As concerns this clone: One junction end disagrees with the germline gene, perhaps due to a read error. This chain links TRBV7-7 with TRBJ2-7; D call uncertain. CDR1 is SSHAT and CDR2 is FNYEAQ in the germline V gene (reference sequence). CDR3 length: 13 residues. In DNA, the CDR3 is TGTGCTAGCAGCTTAAACTACTACTACGAGCAGTACTTC. Translation: CASSLNYYYEQYF.

This sequence joins TRBV2 and TRBJ1-1; D is ambiguous. V was clipped by 5 bases and J by 1 base, with 11 bases between them. The germline CDR1 and CDR2 sequences are SNHLY and FYNNEI. This CDR3 has 14 amino acids. The CDR3 is CASSLTGRNTEAFF. CDR3 sequence (DNA): TGTGCCAGCAGTTTAACCGGGAGGAACACTGAAGCTTTCTTT.

This chain uses TRBV5-1 with TRBJ1-6; 8 bases line up with TRBD1. The CDR3 sequence is 14 residues long. V lost 1 base, J lost 10 bases, and 4 bases stayed unmatched. Germline values: CDR1 SGHRS, CDR2 YFSETQ. DNA for the CDR3: TGCGCCAGCAGCTTGCCAGGGGGCGGATCACCCCTCCACTTT. Translating it yields CASSLPGGGSPLHF. The variable domain in full, completed from reference TRBV5-1 and TRBJ1-6, reads KAGVTQTPRYLIKTRGQQVTLSCSPISGHRSVSWYQQTPGQGLQFLFEYFSETQRNKGNFPGRFSGRQFSNSRSEMNVSTLELGDSALYLCASSLPGGGSPLHFGNGTRLTVT.

As DNA, the CDR3 is TGTGCCAGCAGTTCCATGGGCGGGGACTCCTACGAGCAGTACTTC. As protein: CASSSMGGDSYEQYF. V usage is TRBV6-5 and J usage is TRBJ2-7; perhaps TRBD2 as D (6 bases). Germline-derived CDR1 and CDR2 are MNHEY and SVGAGI. The ends were cut back, 4 bases at V and 0 bases at J, with 13 bases in the middle. This CDR3 is 15 amino acids long.

The rearrangement uses TRBV7-9 and TRBJ2-1; perhaps TRBD2 as D (6 bases). The CDR3 has 15 amino acids. Trimming removed 0 bases at V and 1 base at J, with 7 bases between. CDR1 is SEHNR, CDR2 FQNEAQ, per germline (reference sequence). The CDR3: CASSLAGSSYNEQFF. The CDR3 DNA is TGTGCCAGCAGCTTAGCCGGGAGTTCCTACAATGAGCAGTTCTTC.

This clone came up once. CDR3 loop: CASSLSGTLEAFF. The CDR3 DNA reads as TGTGCCAGCAGCTTGTCAGGTACCCTTGAAGCTTTCTTT. The chain couples TRBV7-2 to TRBJ1-1, with D unclear. The CDR3 length is 13 residues. Germline assignment: CDR1 SGHTA and CDR2 FQGNSA. V lost 3 bases, J lost 7 bases, and 12 bases lay in between.

The genes are TRBV7-9 and TRBJ2-1; D is possibly TRBD2 (6 bases). Germline CDR1 and CDR2: SEHNR and FQNEAQ (reference sequence). The CDR3 is 15 amino acids. V dropped 6 bases and J dropped 5 bases, with 17 bases sitting between them. The CDR3 coding sequence is TGTGCCAGCAGTACCCCTGGGGGACTTCACAATGAGCAGTTCTTC. It codes for CASSTPGGLHNEQFF.

The chain uses TRBV2 and TRBJ2-3; 10 bases agree with TRBD2. The CDR3 runs to 15 residues. The germline V gene encodes CDR1 SNHLY and CDR2 FYNNEI. Trimming at V came to 2 bases and at J to 2 bases, leaving 1 base not matched to a gene. CDR3 in amino acids: CASSELAGVTDTQYF. The CDR3 nucleotides read TGTGCCAGCAGTGAACTAGCGGGGGTCACAGATACGCAGTATTTT.

This chain uses TRBV11-3 with TRBJ2-1, with 9 bases aligning to TRBD2. With V trimmed by 5 bases and J by 0 bases, 14 bases remained unmatched. Germline V gene sequence: CDR1 SGHNT, CDR2 YENEEA. The CDR3 spans 19 residues. CDR3 nucleotide sequence: TGTGCCAGCAGCCGCGTGTCTAGCGGGACGTTTAGCTCCTACAATGAGCAGTTCTTC. Its translation: CASSRVSSGTFSSYNEQFF.

The count of this clone is one. V usage is TRBV2 and J usage is TRBJ2-6, with D unresolved. V lost 6 bases to trimming and J lost 1 base, with 7 bases between them. Germline V CDR1 and CDR2: SNHLY, FYNNEI. CDR3 length: 14 residues. In DNA, the CDR3 is TGTGCCAGCAGCGAGGCATCTGGGGCCAACGTCCTGACTTTC. This codes for CASSEASGANVLTF.

This clone was seen more than once but under ten times. V is TRBV18 and J is TRBJ1-6, with 7 bases that match TRBD1. The germline gives CDR1 KGHSH, CDR2 LQKENI. The CDR3 totals 14 residues. V shed 8 bases, J shed 9 bases, and the junction held 10 bases outside the gene matches. The CDR3 here is CASADRIAPSPLHF. The CDR3 DNA reads TGTGCCAGCGCGGACAGGATCGCCCCTTCACCCCTCCACTTT. Using reference TRBV18 and TRBJ1-6 for the parts outside the CDR3, the full variable domain is NAGVMQNPRHLVRRRGQEARLRCSPMKGHSHVYWYRQLPEEGLKFMVYLQKENIIDESGMPKERFSAEFPKEGPSILRIQQVVRGDSAAYFCASADRIAPSPLHFGNGTRLTVT.

This chain joins TRBV10-1 and TRBJ2-2; 9 bases fit TRBD1. After removal of 3 bases from V and 6 bases from J, the junction contained 20 bases not matched to a gene. This CDR3 region has 20 residues. Looked up from germline, CDR1 is WNHNN and CDR2 is SYGVQD (reference sequence). The CDR3 region is CASSEISETGGRTVPGELFF. In DNA form, the CDR3 reads TGCGCCAGCAGTGAAATCTCAGAGACAGGGGGTAGGACAGTACCCGGGGAGCTGTTTTTT.

The CDR3 nucleotides are TGTGCCAGCAGCTTGGATCGAGGGAACACTGAAGCTTTCTTT. Its protein product is CASSLDRGNTEAFF. This rearrangement joins TRBV5-4 to TRBJ1-1; D uncertain. The V end was cut by 0 bases, the J end by 1 base, with 7 bases between. Germline V gene data show CDR1 as SGHNT and CDR2 as YYREEE (reference sequence). The CDR3 runs 14 residues.

Note on this clone: The same CDR3 can be traced to other DNA sequences in this sample. For the CDR3, the DNA is TGTGCCAGCAGCTCCGAGAGGGGGCAGCCCCAGCATTTT. Its protein product is CASSSERGQPQHF. The chain carries TRBV7-2 and TRBJ1-5; weak D call: TRBD1 (6 bases). The CDR3 has 13 residues. Germline V gene data show CDR1 as SGHTA and CDR2 as FQGNSA. V lost 4 bases, J lost 7 bases, and 11 bases lay in between.

The rearrangement links TRBV10-3 to TRBJ2-3; 8 nucleotides agree with TRBD2. This CDR3 spans 14 amino acids. V gave up 3 bases and J gave up 11 bases; unmatched junction bases: 10. Germline CDR1 reads ENHRY; CDR2 reads SYGVKD. CDR3 residues: CAISDSGGPGEQYF. CDR3 coding DNA: TGTGCCATCAGTGACTCGGGGGGGCCGGGGGAGCAGTATTTT.

CDR3 DNA sequence: TGTGCCAGCAGCGACCGGGACAGGGGGCGCAATCAGCCCCAGCATTTT. This translates into CASSDRDRGRNQPQHF. This chain uses TRBV21-1 with TRBJ1-5; no DNA check was done on the table's D call, TRBD1. TRBV21-1 is listed as a pseudogene. The CDR3 has 16 residues.

This clone has more than one count but fewer than ten. The V call is TRBV20-1, the J call TRBJ1-1; no firm D call. V was shortened by 3 bases and J by 1 base, with 6 bases between the two germline ends. Per the germline V gene, CDR1 is DFQATT and CDR2 is SNEGSKA (reference sequence). This CDR3 has 12 residues. CDR3 amino acids: CSASNRNTEAFF. CDR3 sequence (DNA): TGCAGTGCTAGTAACAGGAACACTGAAGCTTTCTTT.

The chain carries TRBV9 and TRBJ1-4; the D gene is possibly TRBD1 (6 bases). The germline gives CDR1 SGDLS, CDR2 YYNGEE. Trimming took 0 bases from V and 2 from J, leaving 8 bases between them. CDR3 length equals 15 residues. CDR3 sequence: CASSVDTGTNEKLFF. DNA for the CDR3: TGTGCCAGCAGCGTAGACACAGGGACTAATGAAAAACTGTTTTTT.

This chain joins TRBV12-3 or TRBV12-4 and TRBJ1-5; D remains unclear. This CDR3 has 12 residues. Trimming stripped 5 bases from V and 3 bases from J, with 5 bases between. The CDR3 nucleotides are TGTGCCAGCAGTCCTTACAATCAGCCCCAGCATTTT. This codes for CASSPYNQPQHF.

The V gene is TRBV5-5, the J gene TRBJ2-7; 7 nucleotides align to TRBD1. Germline values: CDR1 SGHKS, CDR2 YYEKEE (reference sequence). Germline trimming cut 4 bases from V and 2 bases from J; bases unmatched to any gene: 9. The CDR3 spans 15 residues. The CDR3 nucleotides are TGTGCCAGCAGCCGGTCCACCGGGACAGCCTACGAGCAGTACTTC. Protein sequence: CASSRSTGTAYEQYF.

The rearrangement uses TRBV7-9 and TRBJ2-3, with a weak D call TRBD1 (6 bases). The CDR3 contains 15 residues. V was clipped by 5 bases and J by 4 bases, with 16 bases between them. Germline CDR1 and CDR2: SEHNR and FQNEAQ (reference sequence). The chain's CDR3 is CASSRGGSDPDTQYF. CDR3 DNA sequence: TGTGCCAGCAGCCGAGGGGGATCCGATCCAGATACGCAGTATTTT.

The chain employs TRBV11-2 and TRBJ2-2, with D hard to call. The CDR3 is 16 residues long. CDR1 SGHAT and CDR2 FQNNGV come from the germline V gene. Deletions cut 5 bases from V and 6 bases from J, with 19 bases between. The CDR3 protein is CASSPRLAGSAGELFF. CDR3 DNA: TGTGCCAGCAGCCCCCGATTGGCAGGAAGTGCCGGGGAGCTGTTTTTT.

The rearrangement links TRBV5-4 to TRBJ2-2, with 8 nucleotides matching TRBD2. The length of the CDR3 is 15 residues. V shed 2 bases, J shed 4 bases, and the junction held 4 bases outside the gene matches. CDR1 is SGHNT, CDR2 YYREEE, per germline (reference sequence). DNA for the CDR3: TGTGCCAGCAGCTTAGGGACTAGAACCACCGGGGAGCTGTTTTTT. This sequence encodes CASSLGTRTTGELFF.

This rearrangement joins TRBV27 to TRBJ2-7; TRBD2 aligns across 9 bases. Germline loops: CDR1 MNHEY, CDR2 SMNVEV (reference sequence). V dropped 3 bases and J dropped 3; count of bases not matched to a gene: 3. This CDR3 has 14 residues. CDR3 DNA: TGTGCCAGCAGTTTCGGGACTAGCTACTACGAGCAGTACTTC. Encoded protein: CASSFGTSYYEQYF.

This clone was counted a single time. At one of its ends the junction is not consistent with the germline gene, which may arise from a read error. Other DNA sequences in the sample encode the same CDR3. The CDR3 is CSASTENIQYF. CDR3 coding DNA: TGCAGTGCTTCGACAGAAAACATTCAGTACTTT. J is TRBJ2-4 and V is TRBV20-1; possibly TRBD1 for D (5 bases). The CDR3 is made up of 11 amino acids. Germline CDR1 and CDR2: DFQATT and SNEGSKA (reference sequence).

This rearrangement joins TRBV20-1 to TRBJ1-2; D is possibly TRBD1 (5 bases). The germline gives CDR1 DFQATT, CDR2 SNEGSKA (reference sequence). The CDR3 runs 14 residues. The V gene lost 3 bases and the J gene lost 3 bases, with 14 bases spanning the gap. The CDR3: CSASRQGSDYGYTF. The CDR3, as DNA: TGCAGTGCTAGTCGCCAGGGCAGCGACTATGGCTACACCTTC.

This chain connects TRBV4-3 to TRBJ2-2; the D gene is possibly TRBD1 (5 bases). The CDR3 is 14 amino acids. Trimming stripped 0 bases from V and 6 bases from J, with 8 bases between. From germline, CDR1 is LGHNA and CDR2 YSLEER. The CDR3 reads CASSQDRVAGELFF. The CDR3 DNA reads TGCGCCAGCAGCCAAGACAGGGTTGCCGGGGAGCTGTTTTTT.